The rows below give T cell receptor beta chains drawn from one sample of a study of identical twins. TCRdb re-derived calls from the 5' RACE reads in MiXCR, one entry per CDR3 protein. The sample consists of 690,000 or so distinct CDR3 sequences, roughly 8% of them appearing once. These data were also filed under a second study, of yellow fever vaccine responses in identical twins.

Material: PBMCs. The origin of the receptors is a woman aged 18-29 years in good health. CDR3s include the opening cysteine and the closing phenylalanine or tryptophan. The order of the fields is J gene, V gene, clone size, D gene, CDR3 protein, CDR3 DNA. The D gene is left open where the match is weak. The listing skips clone size in some rows; elsewhere it reads once, few, many or a size class.

>TRBJ2-3|TRBV29-1|-|TRBD1
CSVSGTGVTDTQYF
TGCAGCGTGTCCGGGACAGGGGTTACAGATACGCAGTATTTT
>TRBJ2-3|TRBV3-1|many|TRBD1
CASSFLTGGVEDTQYF
TGTGCCAGCAGCTTCTTGACAGGGGGAGTCGAAGATACGCAGTATTTT
>TRBJ2-1|TRBV7-9|few|TRBD2
CASSPREGSTNNEQFF
TGTGCCAGCAGCCCCCGGGAGGGCTCCACCAACAATGAGCAGTTCTTC
>TRBJ2-1|TRBV18|-|TRBD2
CASLGTSGRVNNEQFF
TGTGCCAGCCTCGGGACTAGCGGGAGGGTCAACAATGAGCAGTTCTTC
>TRBJ1-3|TRBV25-1|-|-
CASCHAGNTIYF
TGTGCCAGCTGCCATGCTGGGAACACCATATATTTT
>TRBJ2-2|TRBV3-1|-|TRBD1
CASSLSTGDTGELFF
TGTGCCAGCAGCCTATCGACAGGGGATACCGGGGAGCTGTTTTTT
>TRBJ2-5|TRBV6-1|-|TRBD1
CASSTGQGASETQYF
TGTGCCAGCAGTACGGGACAGGGGGCTTCTGAGACCCAGTACTTC
>TRBJ2-1|TRBV6-4|-|TRBD2
CASSSGTSESHEQFF
TGTGCCAGCAGCTCCGGGACTAGCGAGTCGCATGAGCAGTTCTTC
>TRBJ2-1|TRBV14|few|-
CASSQDVIEQFF
TGTGCCAGCAGCCAAGACGTCATCGAGCAGTTCTTC
>TRBJ2-2|TRBV14|-|-
CASSQDIFNRTNTGELFF
TGTGCCAGCAGCCAAGATATATTTAACAGGACGAACACCGGGGAGCTGTTTTTT
>TRBJ2-1|TRBV20-1|-|TRBD2
CSARDRGGAYNEQFF
TGCAGTGCTAGAGATCGCGGGGGGGCTTACAATGAGCAGTTCTTC
>TRBJ1-1|TRBV6-5|many|-
CASSYSTLRIEAFF
TGTGCCAGCAGTTACTCGACCTTGCGCATTGAAGCTTTCTTT
>TRBJ2-7|TRBV4-3|-|-
CASSQQNAPTYEQYF
TGCGCCAGCAGCCAACAGAATGCCCCTACCTACGAGCAGTACTTC
>TRBJ2-7|TRBV27|few|TRBD2
CASRVLLAGGFYEQYF
TGTGCCAGCAGGGTTCTCTTAGCGGGGGGTTTCTACGAGCAGTACTTC
>TRBJ2-1|TRBV7-2|-|TRBD2
CASSLASTSGASYNEQFF
TGTGCCAGCAGCTTAGCCTCGACTAGCGGGGCTTCATACAATGAGCAGTTCTTC
>TRBJ2-5|TRBV28|many|-
CASNQGTETQYF
TGTGCCAGCAACCAGGGTACAGAGACCCAGTACTTC
>TRBJ2-3|TRBV14|-|-
CASSQFSITDTQYF
TGTGCCAGCAGCCAGTTCAGTATCACAGATACGCAGTATTTT
>TRBJ2-1|TRBV12-3/TRBV12-4|-|TRBD2
CASSFSSGGALNEQFF
TGTGCCAGCAGTTTTTCTAGCGGGGGGGCCCTCAATGAGCAGTTCTTC
>TRBJ2-1|TRBV28|many|-
CASSPPTGRGGNEQFF
TGTGCCAGCAGTCCCCCTACGGGGAGAGGGGGCAATGAGCAGTTCTTC
>TRBJ1-5|TRBV12-3/TRBV12-4|-|-
CASSFQTSNQPQHF
TGTGCCAGCAGTTTTCAGACTAGCAATCAGCCCCAGCATTTT
>TRBJ2-3|TRBV7-2|many|-
CASSSSWGAADTQYF
TGTGCCAGCAGCTCTAGTTGGGGGGCGGCAGATACGCAGTATTTT
>TRBJ2-2|TRBV20-1|few|-
CSARALTSTGELFF
TGCAGTGCTAGAGCCCTTACTAGCACCGGGGAGCTGTTTTTT
>TRBJ2-3|TRBV4-3|few|-
CASSQGASTDTQYF
TGCGCCAGCAGCCAGGGAGCTTCCACAGATACGCAGTATTTT
>TRBJ2-3|TRBV28|-|TRBD2
CASSLLAGVRQYF
TGTGCCAGCAGTCTCCTAGCGGGAGTTAGGCAGTATTTT
>TRBJ1-2|TRBV14|-|-
CASSQDVKAGYTF
TGTGCCAGCAGCCAAGATGTAAAAGCTGGCTACACCTTC
>TRBJ2-1|TRBV29-1|many|-
CSVEVSPWDEQFF
TGCAGCGTTGAGGTGTCCCCCTGGGATGAGCAGTTCTTC
>TRBJ2-5|TRBV28|-|-
CACKAGRKTQYF
TGTGCCTGCAAGGCGGGGCGGAAGACCCAGTACTTC
>TRBJ1-2|TRBV28|-|-
CASSFARQTGYGYTF
TGTGCCAGCAGTTTCGCTAGACAAACCGGGTATGGCTACACCTTC
>TRBJ2-5|TRBV15|-|TRBD1
CATSRDQGARKTQYF
TGTGCCACCAGCAGAGACCAGGGGGCACGGAAGACCCAGTACTTC
>TRBJ2-7|TRBV3-1|many|-
CASSQVSEQYF
TGTGCCAGCAGCCAAGTCAGTGAGCAGTACTTC
>TRBJ1-1|TRBV12-3/TRBV12-4|few|TRBD1
CASTRGPTGITEAFF
TGTGCCAGCACTCGGGGGCCGACAGGGATCACTGAAGCTTTCTTT
>TRBJ2-3|TRBV11-1|-|TRBD2
CASSLSFLAGVTDTQYF
TGTGCCAGCAGCTTAAGCTTTTTGGCGGGGGTCACAGATACGCAGTATTTT
>TRBJ2-5|TRBV7-9|many|-
CASSFGREETQYF
TGTGCCAGCAGCTTTGGCAGGGAAGAGACCCAGTACTTC
>TRBJ2-3|TRBV5-1|many|-
CASSLVSGSTDTQYF
TGCGCCAGCAGCTTGGTAAGCGGGAGCACAGATACGCAGTATTTT
>TRBJ2-7|TRBV5-8|-|-
CVSGPGHATSYEQYF
TGTGTCAGCGGTCCGGGACACGCAACCTCCTACGAGCAGTACTTC
>TRBJ2-2|TRBV10-3|few|TRBD1
CAIAQGATGELFF
TGTGCCATCGCACAGGGGGCCACCGGGGAGCTGTTTTTT
>TRBJ2-1|TRBV5-1|few|-
CASSLRQYYNEQFF
TGCGCCAGCAGCCTGAGACAGTACTACAATGAGCAGTTCTTC
>TRBJ2-1|TRBV29-1|many|-
CSVEVGKAPAQFF
TGCAGCGTTGAAGTTGGGAAGGCGCCCGCGCAGTTCTTC
>TRBJ2-3|TRBV7-2|-|-
CASSAYRVTREDTQYF
TGTGCCAGCAGCGCCTATCGGGTGACCCGCGAGGATACGCAGTATTTT
>TRBJ1-5|TRBV20-1|few|-
CSASRGISNQPQHF
TGCAGTGCCAGCCGGGGGATTAGCAATCAGCCCCAGCATTTT
>TRBJ1-1|TRBV19|-|-
CASIPRIGSTEAFF
TGTGCCAGTATCCCTCGGATTGGGAGCACTGAAGCTTTCTTT
>TRBJ1-1|TRBV12-3/TRBV12-4|many|TRBD1
CASSLKQGLLAFF
TGTGCCAGCAGTTTAAAACAGGGGTTATTGGCTTTCTTT
>TRBJ2-1|TRBV5-1|many|-
CASSLERLSGHNEQFF
TGCGCCAGCAGCTTGGAGCGGTTGTCAGGGCACAATGAGCAGTTCTTC
>TRBJ2-5|TRBV18|few|-
CASSPIAGRGETQYF
TGTGCCAGCTCACCAATTGCGGGCCGCGGGGAGACCCAGTACTTC
>TRBJ2-3|TRBV6-5|many|-
CASSYSGTSTDTQYF
TGTGCCAGCAGTTATTCCGGGACTAGCACAGATACGCAGTATTTT
>TRBJ2-4|TRBV15|-|TRBD1
CATSLGGPTSKNIQYF
TGTGCCACCAGCTTAGGGGGCCCCACGTCCAAAAACATTCAGTACTTC
>TRBJ2-1|TRBV2|-|-
CASKGGEQFF
TGTGCCAGCAAGGGTGGGGAGCAGTTCTTC